What follows is one T cell receptor (beta chain) and its context. The antigen is undetermined. This sample is part of a study of OX40 agonist ivuxolimab in advanced cancers. As for the study in general: Administration of intravenous ivuxolimab to patients occurred every 2 weeks at 0.01 to 10 mg/kg.

Profiled with immunoSEQ multiplex PCR; TCRdb holds only in-frame clones, not every one. Among 9,500 to 15,000 clones, approximately 80% were seen once, and the ten largest hold 25% to 30%. CDR1 is SQVTM and CDR2 is ANQGSEA in the germline V gene. V dropped 3 bases and J dropped 5; count of bases not matched to a gene: 15. The CDR3 has 16 residues. Study results and caveats: Relative to CD4+ cells, CD8+ T cells on average had more expanded clones.

Here the sequenced sample was CD4+ or CD8+ T cells sorted from blood, taken in a trial of the OX40 agonist ivuxolimab. This chain links TRBV29-1 with TRBJ2-5, with TRBD1 matching 7 bases. The clonotype originates from an adult with an advanced solid tumor such as melanoma, head and neck, liver or kidney cancer. CDR3 coding DNA: TGCAGCGTTGACGACTTAGACAGGGTAGGGCGGGAGACCCAGTACTTC. Its translation: CSVDDLDRVGRETQYF.